Below are 12 T cell receptor beta chains sequenced from a single sample in a study of shared clonotypes between healthy human individuals (TCRdb year 2020). Library preparation was by the immunoSEQ multiplex PCR assay. As stored in TCRdb, this immuneACCESS dataset retains in-frame rearrangements with V and J assigned. A fraction of the clones does not appear; measured against another copy, unresolved V genes explain less than half of the discrepancy, and the remainder lacks a known reason. For this sample the table gives hundreds of thousands of clones, of which roughly 73% were detected only once. The leading ten clones occupy 1.5% to 2% of the sample. Sequencing used memory CD4+ T cells sorted from blood. The cell subset or site label of this sample denotes: CD45RA-negative fraction. These receptor sequences come from a woman in her 30s in good health.

The chain combines TRBV15 with TRBJ1-4; D remains ambiguous. Per germline, CDR1 LNHNV and CDR2 YYDKDF (reference sequence). Trimming cost V 2 bases and J 3 bases, with 13 bases left between them. This CDR3 region has 16 residues. CDR3 sequence reads: CATSRSPYGSNEKLFF. The CDR3 bases are TGTGCCACCAGCAGATCCCCCTACGGGTCTAATGAAAAACTGTTTTTT.

This clone was seen at least ten times. The chain couples TRBV6-1 to TRBJ1-3; D gene uncertain. There are 13 residues in the CDR3. V was cut by 7 bases and J by 1 base, with 8 bases left in between. Germline CDR1 is MNHNS and CDR2 is SASEGT. CDR3 nucleotide sequence: TGTGCCAGCATAAAGGAGTCTGGAAACACCATATATTTT. This encodes CASIKESGNTIYF.

The chain links TRBV30 to TRBJ1-6; D is possibly TRBD1 (5 bases). Per the germline V gene, CDR1 is GTSNPN and CDR2 is SVGIG (reference sequence). V was cut by 0 bases and J by 4 bases, with 10 bases left in between. CDR3 length equals 15 residues. The CDR3 region has the DNA TGTGCCTGGAGTGTAGGTGACAGTTATAATTCACCCCTCCACTTT. It translates to CAWSVGDSYNSPLHF.

This chain joins TRBV10-2 and TRBJ1-1; no firm D call. CDR1 and CDR2 (germline): WSHSY, SAAADI. V lost 2 bases, J lost 8 bases, and 15 bases lay in between. The CDR3 runs to 14 residues. CDR3 bases: TGCGCCAGCAGTGAGCCCACGGTGGAGGTGGAAGCTTTCTTT. Translation: CASSEPTVEVEAFF.

To note about this clone: This sample includes further DNA sequences coding for the same CDR3. The chain employs TRBV5-1 and TRBJ2-1; TRBD1 might be the D (6 bases). This CDR3 spans 15 amino acids. Trimming took off 1 base at V and 2 bases at J, with 10 bases between the two ends. Looked up from germline, CDR1 is SGHRS and CDR2 is YFSETQ. The CDR3 spells CASSLSSGAYNEQFF. The CDR3 DNA follows: TGCGCCAGCAGCTTGTCCTCAGGGGCCTACAATGAGCAGTTCTTC.

The genes are TRBV6-4 and TRBJ2-7; 10 bases line up with TRBD2. This CDR3 comprises 14 residues. The germline V gene encodes CDR1 MRHNA and CDR2 SNTAGT. The V and J ends lost 6 bases and 6 bases, in that order; junction bases with no gene match: 8. This CDR3 is CASSALAGVTEQYF. The CDR3 bases are TGTGCCAGCAGCGCTCTAGCGGGAGTAACCGAGCAGTACTTC.

There are a few counts of this clone. The chain links TRBV28 to TRBJ1-6; D call uncertain. This CDR3 contains 15 residues. V was shortened by 4 bases and J by 8 bases, with 15 bases between the two germline ends. Germline CDR1 and CDR2: MDHEN and SYDVKM. CDR3 sequence: CASSSLSRDYSPLHF. In nucleotides, the CDR3 is TGTGCCAGCAGTTCCCTCTCGAGGGATTATTCACCCCTCCACTTT.

The chain couples TRBV19 to TRBJ1-4, with 8 positions matching TRBD1. Germline values: CDR1 LNHDA, CDR2 SQIVND (reference sequence). The CDR3 loop spans 15 amino acids. With V trimmed by 3 bases and J by 4 bases, 4 bases remained unmatched. The CDR3 nucleotides read TGTGCCAGTAGTATTGGACAGGGCTATAATGAAAAACTGTTTTTT. Amino acid sequence: CASSIGQGYNEKLFF.

The genes are TRBV5-4 and TRBJ2-6; D remains unclear. Germline assignment: CDR1 SGHNT and CDR2 YYREEE (reference sequence). This CDR3 region has 15 residues. V was clipped by 0 bases and J by 3 bases, with 7 bases between them. The CDR3 region has the DNA TGTGCCAGCAGCTTGGATAGCTTTGGGGCCAACGTCCTGACTTTC. Amino acid sequence: CASSLDSFGANVLTF. The variable domain in full, completed from reference TRBV5-4 and TRBJ2-6, reads ETGVTQSPTHLIKTRGQQVTLRCSSQSGHNTVSWYQQALGQGPQFIFQYYREEENGRGNFPPRFSGLQFPNYSSELNVNALELDDSALYLCASSLDSFGANVLTFGAGSRLTVL.

To note about this clone: Since a much larger clone is just one base distant, this may be a read error. This chain links TRBV6-5 with TRBJ1-2, with TRBD1 identical over 7 bases. V was pared by 7 bases and J by 3 bases, with 5 bases of the junction left unmatched. There are 13 residues in the CDR3. In germline, CDR1 is MNHEY, CDR2 SVGAGI. CDR3 sequence reads: CASTPTGDYGYTF. The CDR3 nucleotides read TGTGCCAGCACCCCTACAGGGGACTATGGCTACACCTTC.

The V gene is TRBV5-1, the J gene TRBJ1-3, with a tentative D call TRBD1 (5 bases). The CDR3 is made up of 14 amino acids. The V gene lost 0 bases and the J gene lost 4 bases, with 8 bases spanning the gap. The germline CDR1 and CDR2 sequences are SGHRS and YFSETQ. The CDR3 sequence is CASSLARQGNTIYF. CDR3 sequence (DNA): TGCGCCAGCAGCTTGGCCAGACAGGGAAACACCATATATTTT.

The chain employs TRBV6-1 and TRBJ2-6; tentative D call: TRBD1 (5 bases). Germline assignment: CDR1 MNHNS and CDR2 SASEGT. The CDR3 contains 16 residues. Trimming removed 2 bases from V and 3 bases from J, with 11 bases in between. The DNA of the CDR3 is TGTGCCAGCAGTGAAAATTGGGGCATTGGGGCCAACGTCCTGACTTTC. Protein sequence: CASSENWGIGANVLTF.